This is a list of T cell receptor beta chains from one sample in a study of post-analysis software for immune sequencing data. TCRdb re-called the PCR reads through MiXCR, storing one row per CDR3 protein. Of about 770,000 distinct CDR3 sequences detected, more than 45% appear once; the ten largest clones hold approximately 4.4%. The sequencing sample was made of blood. These receptors came from a girl between 10 and 17 years old with multiple sclerosis. The CDR3 runs from the conserved cysteine through the conserved F or W. D genes are given only for firm matches. A row's size may be missing; if present it is once, few, many or a size class.

D	V	size	J	DNA	CDR3
.	TRBV20-1	few	TRBJ2-7	TGCAGTGCTAGACTCCCTGCGGACGGGTACTCCTACGAGCAGTACTTC	CSARLPADGYSYEQYF
.	TRBV6-2/TRBV6-3	.	TRBJ2-7	TGTGCCAGCAGTTACGTACCGACCTACGAGCAGTACTTC	CASSYVPTYEQYF
.	TRBV5-1	.	TRBJ2-1	TGCGCCAGCAGCGCGAGTGGGGTACGAGAGCAGTTCTTC	CASSASGVREQFF
.	TRBV7-8	.	TRBJ2-1	TGTGCCAGCAGCCTATTCCCCCGAGACACCAAGAGGGATGAGCAGTTCTTC	CASSLFPRDTKRDEQFF
.	TRBV9	few	TRBJ2-1	TGTGCCAGCAGCGTTCAGGGTAGTGAGCAGTTCTTC	CASSVQGSEQFF
TRBD2	TRBV4-3	.	TRBJ2-7	TGCGCCAGCAGCCAAGATCCTGCTAGCGGGAGGGCCGAGCAGTACTTC	CASSQDPASGRAEQYF
.	TRBV25-1	.	TRBJ1-6	TGTGCCAGCAGTGCCCTACAGGGATGGAAATCACCCCTCCACTTT	CASSALQGWKSPLHF
TRBD1	TRBV29-1	.	TRBJ2-2	TGCAGCGTAGATACAGGGGCGAACACCGGGGAGCTGTTTTTT	CSVDTGANTGELFF
.	TRBV10-3	once	TRBJ1-1	TGTGCCATCAGTGAGGCAGGGAACACTGAAGCTTTCTTT	CAISEAGNTEAFF
.	TRBV19	.	TRBJ1-5	TGTGCCACTCAGGAGGTCCCTAATCAGCCCCAGCATTTT	CATQEVPNQPQHF
TRBD2	TRBV6-5	many	TRBJ2-1	TGTGCCAGCAGTTCCACGTCGCTAGCGGTCTATGGAGAGTTCTTC	CASSSTSLAVYGEFF
.	TRBV5-1	few	TRBJ2-1	TGCGCCAGCAGCTTGGAGCAGGGAATCTACAATGAGCAGTTCTTC	CASSLEQGIYNEQFF
.	TRBV2	.	TRBJ2-7	TGTGCCAGCAGTGACAGGAGCTCCTACAATGAGCAGTACTTC	CASSDRSSYNEQYF
TRBD2	TRBV20-1	.	TRBJ2-7	TGCAGTGCTCTTGGGACGGGGACTACATCGGAAAACGAGCAGTACTTC	CSALGTGTTSENEQYF
.	TRBV27	.	TRBJ2-1	TGTGCCAGCAGAACCGGGAGTATAGATGAGCAGTTCTTC	CASRTGSIDEQFF
.	TRBV6-6	few	TRBJ1-6	TGTGCCAGCAGTTACGACAGCATCTCCTATAATTCACCCCTCCACTTT	CASSYDSISYNSPLHF
TRBD2	TRBV29-1	.	TRBJ2-7	TGCAGCGTTCGGACTAGCGAGACCTACGAGCAGTACTTC	CSVRTSETYEQYF
.	TRBV5-6	.	TRBJ2-3	TGTGCCAGCAGGGGTGGCACAGGGAACGACGCAGATACGCAGTATTTT	CASRGGTGNDADTQYF
TRBD1	TRBV7-9	.	TRBJ2-5	TGTGCCAGCAGCTCCCGGGACAGGGATGAGACCCAGTACTTC	CASSSRDRDETQYF
.	TRBV5-1	.	TRBJ1-1	TGCGCCAGCAGCTTTGAATTGAACACTGAAGCTTTCTTT	CASSFELNTEAFF
.	TRBV7-9	many	TRBJ1-2	TGTGCCAGCAGCTCGGACAGCAGCTATGGCTACACCTTC	CASSSDSSYGYTF
TRBD1	TRBV18	few	TRBJ1-4	TGTGCCAGCTCAGGGGACAGAGGCGAAAAACTGTTTTTT	CASSGDRGEKLFF
.	TRBV3-1	few	TRBJ2-7	TGTGCCAGCAGCCAAGTGAGCTCGGGGCTTCAAGACGGAATGGGCTACGAGCAGTACTTC	CASSQVSSGLQDGMGYEQYF
.	TRBV11-1	few	TRBJ2-1	TGTGCCAGCAGCTTACGGCTCCCGCTAAATGAGCAGTTCTTC	CASSLRLPLNEQFF
.	TRBV15	.	TRBJ2-3	TGTGCCACCGAACCCCAGGGGTCGAGCACAGATACGCAGTATTTT	CATEPQGSSTDTQYF
.	TRBV20-1	few	TRBJ2-6	TGCAGTGCTAGAGAATTTACCCGCTCTGGGGCCAACGTCCTGACTTTC	CSAREFTRSGANVLTF
TRBD2	TRBV9	.	TRBJ2-7	TGTGCCAGCAGCGTAGCTAGCGGGCTGTCCTACGAGCAGTACTTC	CASSVASGLSYEQYF
.	TRBV6-1	few	TRBJ2-3	TGTGCCAGCAGTGAAATAACCCCGGCGCAGTATTTT	CASSEITPAQYF
.	TRBV29-1	.	TRBJ2-1	TGCGGTGTTGAACCGCGGAATCGCAATGAGCAGTTCTTC	CGVEPRNRNEQFF
TRBD2	TRBV12-3/TRBV12-4	.	TRBJ2-3	TGTGCCAGCAGTTTAGCGGGAGGGCCTCCCGATACGCAGTATTTT	CASSLAGGPPDTQYF
.	TRBV9	.	TRBJ2-5	TGTGCCAGCAGCAAAGGAGCCAGATGGGGGACCCAGTACTTC	CASSKGARWGTQYF
TRBD2	TRBV20-1	.	TRBJ2-1	TGCAGTGCTAGAGTTTTGGCTAGCGGGAGTAGGGAGACCCAGTTCTTC	CSARVLASGSRETQFF
TRBD2	TRBV24-1	.	TRBJ2-3	TGTGCCACCAGTGAATCTAGCGGGAGGAGGACAGATACGCAGTATTTT	CATSESSGRRTDTQYF
TRBD2	TRBV20-1	.	TRBJ2-3	TGCAGTGCTAGGGGACTAGCGCATACCTTAAGCACAGATACGCAGTATTTT	CSARGLAHTLSTDTQYF
TRBD1	TRBV4-3	.	TRBJ2-3	TGCGCCAGCAGCCAAGATCACCGGACAGGGCTAGCAGATACGCAGTATTTT	CASSQDHRTGLADTQYF
TRBD2	TRBV18	once	TRBJ2-5	TGTGCCAGCTCACCGACTAGACTAGCGGAAGAGACCCAGTACTTC	CASSPTRLAEETQYF
.	TRBV20-1	.	TRBJ2-5	TGCAGTGCTAGAGTTTTTCATCTCGGGTGGGAGACCCAGTACTTC	CSARVFHLGWETQYF
.	TRBV12-3/TRBV12-4	.	TRBJ2-1	TGTGCCAGCAGCCGCGGGACCCCCGCCCATGAGCAGTTCTTC	CASSRGTPAHEQFF